This TCR beta chain is drawn from a study of blood T cell repertoires in COVID-19. Germline assignment: CDR1 SGHTA and CDR2 FQGNSA. With 6 bases removed from V and 2 bases from J, the gap between germline ends came to 17 bases. The CDR3 has 15 residues. Authors' analysis steps: Scientists estimated how many nucleated cells there were by amplifying reference gene primers. The table came from immunoSEQ multiplex PCR; TCRdb's copy has only in-frame clones and leaves some out. The V and J calls and the clone size are those of that table, but D and trimming were determined from the DNA. Of some 120,000 clones in the sample, around nine tenths are singletons; the top ten hold around 4.6%.

The receptor was isolated from a man in his sixties with COVID-19, enrolled during active disease. Sequenced sample: peripheral blood. This chain uses TRBV7-2 with TRBJ2-7; tentative D call: TRBD1 (5 bases). Here the CDR3 reads CASRVDSRVPYEQYF. In DNA form, the CDR3 reads TGTGCCAGCAGAGTAGACAGCAGAGTTCCCTACGAGCAGTACTTC.